This T cell receptor (beta chain) was found in a study of T cell repertoires in cytomegalovirus infection. In the study overall: In public TCR beta signatures, there were indications of both CMV infection and matching HLA type.

This clonotype was counted at least ten times. Each CDR3 protein is one row after TCRdb ran MiXCR on the reads. This table has approximately 500,000 distinct CDR3 sequences, 16% appearing once. CDR1 and CDR2 (germline): SGHVS, FNYEAQ. V was clipped by 4 bases and J by 2 bases; unmatched bases: 11. The CDR3 consists of 17 residues. The receptor was derived from a human donor in good health (CMV status not recorded). Some clones in this sample may be carry-over from other donors' samples. The chain employs TRBV7-6 and TRBJ2-1; TRBD2 aligns across 7 bases. Sequencing was carried out using CD8+ T cells from PBMCs. CDR3 region: CASSSKGLADAYNEQFF. DNA of the CDR3: TGTGCCAGCAGCTCTAAGGGTCTAGCGGATGCCTACAATGAGCAGTTCTTC.